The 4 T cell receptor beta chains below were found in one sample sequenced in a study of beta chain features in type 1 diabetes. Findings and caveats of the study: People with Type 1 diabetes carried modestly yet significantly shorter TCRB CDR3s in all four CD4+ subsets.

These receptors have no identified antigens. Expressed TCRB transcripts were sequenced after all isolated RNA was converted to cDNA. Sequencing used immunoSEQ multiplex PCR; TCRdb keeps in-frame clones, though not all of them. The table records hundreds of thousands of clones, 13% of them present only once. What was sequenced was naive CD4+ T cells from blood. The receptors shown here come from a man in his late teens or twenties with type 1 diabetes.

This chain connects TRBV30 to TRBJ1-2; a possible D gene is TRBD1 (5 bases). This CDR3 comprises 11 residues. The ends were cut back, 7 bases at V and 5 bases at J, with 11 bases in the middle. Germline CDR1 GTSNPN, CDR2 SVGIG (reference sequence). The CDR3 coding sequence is TGTGCCTCCTCCGGGGCTTATGGCTACACCTTC. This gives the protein CASSGAYGYTF.

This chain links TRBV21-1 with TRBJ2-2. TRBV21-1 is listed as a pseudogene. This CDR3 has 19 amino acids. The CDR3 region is CASSNLHGAVNESSGELFF. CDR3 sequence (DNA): TGTGCCAGCAGCAATCTCCACGGGGCAGTAAACGAATCATCCGGGGAGCTGTTTTTT.

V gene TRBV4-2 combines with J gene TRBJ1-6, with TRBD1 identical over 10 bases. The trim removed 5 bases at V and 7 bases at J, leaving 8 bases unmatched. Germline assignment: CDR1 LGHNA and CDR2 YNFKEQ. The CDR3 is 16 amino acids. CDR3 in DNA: TGTGCCAGCAGCGCACCGGGACAGGGGAGAAATTCACCCCTCCACTTT. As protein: CASSAPGQGRNSPLHF.

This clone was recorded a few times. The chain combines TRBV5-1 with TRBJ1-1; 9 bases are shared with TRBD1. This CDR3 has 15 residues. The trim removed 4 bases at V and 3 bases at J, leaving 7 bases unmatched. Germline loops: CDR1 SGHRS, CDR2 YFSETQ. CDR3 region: CASSPGQGMYTEAFF. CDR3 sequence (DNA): TGCGCCAGCAGCCCCGGACAGGGGATGTACACTGAAGCTTTCTTT.